This TCR beta chain is from a study of cytomegalovirus exposure and HLA in healthy donors. Study as a whole: The study's early data release held about 85 million unique TCRs from HLA-typed donors. Findings and limits, study-wide: Most of the TCR beta V segments (in an earlier analysis) were productive either about 87% or about 30% of the time. It was approximately 150 TCR beta chains that were listed as cytomegalovirus-associated.

The CDR3 spans 17 residues. Germline CDR1 and CDR2: GTSNPN and SVGIG (reference sequence). Trimming at V came to 7 bases and at J to 2 bases, leaving 9 bases not matched to a gene. It was with 60 Vbeta and 13 Jbeta primers that the PCR ran. The repertoire was sequenced with immunoSEQ multiplex PCR; TCRdb's copy has only in-frame clones and lacks some. This sample has 70,000 to 85,000 clones, with 62% found just once. In nominal health when sampled, donors likely had unrecorded immune exposures nonetheless. The sample holds one count of this clone. Its antigen is undetermined. This clonotype was sampled from a male donor in good health and CMV-seropositive. The J gene is TRBJ2-3, the V gene TRBV30, with 16 positions matching TRBD2. The sequenced sample was PBMCs. DNA for the CDR3: TGTGCCTCCTCAAGGGGACTAGCGGGAGGGCCCACAGATACGCAGTATTTT. The encoded protein is CASSRGLAGGPTDTQYF.